This TCR beta chain derives from a study of T cells in pancreatic ductal adenocarcinoma (dated by TCRdb to 2015 to 2018). Regarding the complete study: Surgically resected pancreatic ductal adenocarcinoma specimens were analyzed for the quantity, spatial distribution, and characteristics of both suppressive cells and tumor-infiltrating CD8+ T cells, an effort aimed at clarifying the adaptive T-cell response occurring naturally.

Trimming takes 8 bases from V and 3 bases from J, and the germline ends sit 20 bases apart. The CDR3 has 15 amino acids, counting the end cysteine and phenylalanine. Here the CDR3 DNA is all that survives: 45 bases in frame from base 1. CDR1 and CDR2 are read off the germline V gene (reference sequence) as MNHEY and SMNVEV. Broad study findings and their caveats: More total productive templates and 7.5 to 9-fold more unique clonotypes were found in blood samples than in tumor samples. There was no significant difference in T-cell clonality between tumor and blood, where mean clonality was about 0.11 for tumors and 0.072 for blood. Tumor versus blood clonality comparisons may be biased because tumors are enriched in CD45RO+ effector rather than naive T cells, biasing toward lower diversity. Because inoperable disease is present at presentation in most pancreatic cancer patients, the resected cohort was biased toward the minority with early-stage disease.

The selected pancreatic ductal adenocarcinoma patients had received surgery without neoadjuvant therapy. After peripheral blood was drawn into heparin tubes, PBMCs were separated on a histopaque density gradient and then cryopreserved in about 9.7% DMSO. The DNeasy Blood and Tissue Kit, with Proteinase K and RNase treatment, was used to extract genomic DNA from roughly seven PBMC specimens and 9 or 10 flash-frozen tumor specimens. On this clone itself: No antigen is known for it. No per-base quality is available; no much larger clone lies one base away.

TCR beta CDR3 regions were amplified from genomic DNA using the immunoSEQ hsTCRB kit. High-throughput TRB CDR3 sequencing was performed on an Illumina HiSeq system. The study's own analysis went as follows. The immunoSEQ software was used to analyze the sequencing reads, and any nonproductive sequences containing premature stops or frame-shifts were left out. Repertoire clonality was computed as one minus Shannon entropy normalized by log2 of the number of unique productive sequences. Drawn from immuneACCESS, this table holds only the in-frame rearrangements with V and J called that TCRdb kept. Clones are partly lost; checked studies trace under half to an unresolved V gene and leave the rest unexplained. That table supplies the V and J calls and clone size; D and trimming were determined from the DNA. The sample table shows 85,000 to 120,000 clones, and around 96% are seen once. The ten largest clones take up under 3.5% of the sample.

The sequence derives from a human donor with pancreatic ductal adenocarcinoma. This chain joins TRBV27 to TRBJ2-7; the D gene is possibly TRBD2, with 6 bases matching. Sequencing was done on a sample of PBMCs. The DNA sequence follows: TGTGCCAGCCCCCACCCGGAGGGCGAGAACTACGAGCAGTACTTC. It translates as CASPHPEGENYEQYF.